This T cell receptor (beta chain) was identified during a study of control samples from healthy donors and cancer patients. Germline CDR1 SGDLS, CDR2 YYNGEE. With 5 bases removed from V and 4 bases from J, the gap between germline ends came to 18 bases. This CDR3 has 15 amino acids. Assay: immunoSEQ multiplex PCR; the TCRdb copy retains only in-frame clones and omits some. The sample consists of 52,000 or so clones, about 95% of them appearing once. The V and J genes are TRBV9 and TRBJ1-2; weak D call: TRBD1 (5 bases). The sequenced material came from blood. The origin of this receptor is a man aged 25-45 years in good health. The CDR3 DNA reads TGTGCCAGCAGGGGGGGAACCCTGGGGTCCTATGGCTACACCTTC. As protein: CASRGGTLGSYGYTF.